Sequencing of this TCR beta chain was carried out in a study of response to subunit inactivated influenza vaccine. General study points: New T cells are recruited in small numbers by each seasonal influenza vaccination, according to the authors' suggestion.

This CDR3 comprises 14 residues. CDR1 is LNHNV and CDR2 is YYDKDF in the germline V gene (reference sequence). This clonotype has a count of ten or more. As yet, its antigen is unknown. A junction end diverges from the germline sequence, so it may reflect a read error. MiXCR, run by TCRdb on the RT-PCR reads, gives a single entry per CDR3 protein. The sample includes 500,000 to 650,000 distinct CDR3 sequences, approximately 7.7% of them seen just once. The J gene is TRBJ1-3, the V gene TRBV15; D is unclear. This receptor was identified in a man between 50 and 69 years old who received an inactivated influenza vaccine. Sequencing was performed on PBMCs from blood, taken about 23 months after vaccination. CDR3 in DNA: TGTGCCACCAGCAGTCCTAACAGTGGAAGCACCATATATTTT. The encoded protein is CATSSPNSGSTIYF.